This TCR beta chain was identified in a study of blood T cell repertoires in COVID-19. The overall study: COVID-19 samples from acute and convalescent phases originated in the United States, Italy and Spain. The cDNA or gDNA used as material had been derived from T cells, B-cell-depleted T cells, or PBMCs.

Germline trimming cut 3 bases from V and 2 bases from J; bases unmatched to any gene: 6. The CDR3 extends over 15 amino acids. Germline V gene lookup returns CDR1 SGHVS and CDR2 FQNEAQ. As originally analysed: From reference gene primer amplification, estimates of nucleated cell counts were derived. Measured with immunoSEQ multiplex PCR; TCRdb has only the in-frame clones, and not every one. V and J calls and clone size follow that table, whereas D and trimming were derived from the DNA. The sample has some 45,000 clones; about 85% are singletons. Sequenced material: peripheral blood. The TCR originated in a woman at least 80 years old with acute or convalescent COVID-19. V is TRBV7-8 and J is TRBJ1-1; 7 bases align to TRBD1. CDR3 coding DNA: TGTGCCAGCAGCTTTCCCGGGACAGCAAACACTGAAGCTTTCTTT. Protein: CASSFPGTANTEAFF.